Listed below are T cell receptor beta chains from one sample, sequenced in a study of shared clonotypes between healthy human individuals. Clones were read by immunoSEQ multiplex PCR, and TCRdb kept only the in-frame ones, dropping some. The table shows over a million clones, with approximately 98% occurring only once. Sequencing was performed on naive CD4+ T cells sorted from blood. The origin of the receptors is a man aged 25-45 years in good health. Each CDR3 is given with its conserved first and last residue. The D gene is left open where the match is weak. Only part of the rows carry a size: once, few, many, or a class if the clone is expanded.

d_gene	v_gene	abundance	j_gene	CDR3nt	CDR3aa
TRBD2	TRBV5-1	NA	TRBJ2-1	TGCGCCAGCAGCTCGGGACTAGCGGGAGGGCCTGGCAATGAGCAGTTCTTC	CASSSGLAGGPGNEQFF
NA	TRBV29-1	NA	TRBJ2-1	TGCAGCGTTGGGGGACTGTACAATGAGCAGTTCTTC	CSVGGLYNEQFF
NA	TRBV19	NA	TRBJ2-7	TGTGCCAGTAGTTCGGGCCCAGGGCGCGAGCAGTACTTC	CASSSGPGREQYF
NA	TRBV6-5	NA	TRBJ2-1	TGTGCCAGCAGTTCGGTTGGCTACAATGAGCAGTTCTTC	CASSSVGYNEQFF
NA	TRBV29-1	once	TRBJ2-3	TGCAGCGTTAGGCAGGGGTCCTACCAGGATACGCAGTATTTT	CSVRQGSYQDTQYF
TRBD1	TRBV28	NA	TRBJ2-7	TGTGCCAGCAGATCTAGGACAGGGGGCAGAAGGAGCGAGCAGTACTTC	CASRSRTGGRRSEQYF
NA	TRBV6-4	NA	TRBJ2-1	TGTGCCAGCAGTGACTCGTCCCAGGGGCTCTACAATGAGCAGTTCTTC	CASSDSSQGLYNEQFF
NA	TRBV25-1	NA	TRBJ1-4	TGTGCCAGCAGTGAAAGACTCCTGGGGGTATATGAAAAACTGTTTTTT	CASSERLLGVYEKLFF
NA	TRBV4-3	NA	TRBJ2-3	TGCGCCAGCAGCCAAGATTGGCCTATGGGCGGAGATACGCAGTATTTT	CASSQDWPMGGDTQYF
NA	TRBV7-2	NA	TRBJ2-7	TGTGCCAGCAGCTTGGGCAACTCCAATTACGAGCAGTACTTC	CASSLGNSNYEQYF
NA	TRBV15	NA	TRBJ2-3	TGTGCCACCAGCAGAGAAAGCAGGGTACTCACAGATACGCAGTATTTT	CATSRESRVLTDTQYF
NA	TRBV5-1	NA	TRBJ2-2	TGCGCCAGCAGCTTGGCGGTCGGCGGGGAGCTGTTTTTT	CASSLAVGGELFF
NA	TRBV7-9	NA	TRBJ2-1	TGTGCCAGCAGCCCCCGGACGATGAGCTCCTACAATGAGCAGTTCTTC	CASSPRTMSSYNEQFF
TRBD2	TRBV18	NA	TRBJ2-1	TGTGCCAGCTCACCACCACTAGCGGGAAACTACAATGAGCAGTTCTTC	CASSPPLAGNYNEQFF
NA	TRBV20-1	NA	TRBJ2-7	TGCAGTGCCGGGGGCCGGGACGAGCAGTACTTC	CSAGGRDEQYF
NA	TRBV19	NA	TRBJ1-3	TGTGCCAGTATTTCCCAGTGGAACTCTGGAAACACCATATATTTT	CASISQWNSGNTIYF
NA	TRBV5-4	NA	TRBJ1-2	TGTGCCAGCAGCTTGAGCGGGGACTATGGCTACACCTTC	CASSLSGDYGYTF
TRBD1	TRBV18	NA	TRBJ1-4	TGTGCCAGCTCACGAGGGACAGGCGCTGAAAAACTGTTTTTT	CASSRGTGAEKLFF
NA	TRBV23-1	NA	TRBJ2-7	TGCGCCAGCAGTCAATTTGGGCTAAGTGAGTACGAGCAGTACTTC	CASSQFGLSEYEQYF
NA	TRBV7-9	NA	TRBJ2-7	TGTGCCAGCAGCTTTCTTTTAGGGGGCTCCTACGAGCAGTACTTC	CASSFLLGGSYEQYF
TRBD1	TRBV15	NA	TRBJ2-7	TGTGCCACCAGCAGCATAGACTACAGGGGCACCCACGAGCAGTACTTC	CATSSIDYRGTHEQYF
NA	TRBV18	NA	TRBJ2-3	TGTGCCAGCTCACCTCCCTGGACCAAGTCTGCCACAGATACGCAGTATTTT	CASSPPWTKSATDTQYF
NA	TRBV5-1	NA	TRBJ2-3	TGCGCCAGCAGCTTGGAGGGGGTGGCAGATACGCAGTATTTT	CASSLEGVADTQYF
NA	TRBV7-2	NA	TRBJ2-7	TGTGCCAGCAGCCTCCAAAACGATCCCCAGGGTAATACCTACGAGCAGTACTTC	CASSLQNDPQGNTYEQYF
NA	TRBV7-3	NA	TRBJ2-1	TGTGCCAGCAGCTTATCCTGGTTGGGTGAGCAGTTCTTC	CASSLSWLGEQFF
NA	TRBV7-2	NA	TRBJ2-1	TGTGCCAGCAGCGTAACACATATGAATGAGCAGTTCTTC	CASSVTHMNEQFF
TRBD2	TRBV5-4	NA	TRBJ2-3	TGTGCCAGCAGCTTGGTGAAGCGGGAGGGGGATACGCAGTATTTT	CASSLVKREGDTQYF
NA	TRBV5-1	NA	TRBJ2-7	TGCGCCAGCAGCTTGGCCGAAAGTATAACAGGGTACGAGCAGTACTTC	CASSLAESITGYEQYF
NA	TRBV18	NA	TRBJ2-5	TGTGCCAGCTCACCACGGTCAGAGCAAGAGACCCAGTACTTC	CASSPRSEQETQYF
TRBD2	TRBV5-1	NA	TRBJ2-7	TGCGCCAGCAACCCTAGCGGGAGAGGCGAGCAGTACTTC	CASNPSGRGEQYF
NA	TRBV5-4	once	TRBJ2-2	TGTGCCAGCAGCCGCCCGGGACAAATAACCGGGGAGCTGTTTTTT	CASSRPGQITGELFF
NA	TRBV5-1	once	TRBJ2-3	TGCGCCAGCAGCTTGGCCGTACGCACAGATACGCAGTATTTT	CASSLAVRTDTQYF
NA	TRBV5-8	NA	TRBJ2-1	TGTGCCAGCAGCTTGGAATCTGCAGTTGGAAACAATGAGCAGTTCTTC	CASSLESAVGNNEQFF
TRBD2	TRBV28	NA	TRBJ2-1	TGTGCCAGCAGTTGGGGCTCGCGGGAGAATGAGCAGTTCTTC	CASSWGSRENEQFF
TRBD2	TRBV7-9	NA	TRBJ2-7	TGTGCCAGCAGCTCCCCCGGGACTAAAGCCTACGAGCAGTACTTC	CASSSPGTKAYEQYF
TRBD1	TRBV5-1	NA	TRBJ2-7	TGCGCCAGCAGCACCCCGGGGACAGGGACCTACGAGCAGTACTTC	CASSTPGTGTYEQYF
TRBD1	TRBV7-8	NA	TRBJ1-2	TGTGCCAGCAGCCCCGTGTCCAGGGGGCGGGATGGCTACACCTTC	CASSPVSRGRDGYTF
TRBD1	TRBV10-2	NA	TRBJ2-3	TGCGCCAGCAGTGAGTACACAGGGGGCCTCACAGATACGCAGTATTTT	CASSEYTGGLTDTQYF
TRBD2	TRBV18	once	TRBJ2-5	TGTGCCAGCTCCCCACCTATTTCTAGCGGACAAGAGACCCAGTACTTC	CASSPPISSGQETQYF
NA	TRBV7-6	NA	TRBJ2-7	TGTGCCAGCAGCTTACCTAACGGGGGCGAGCAGTACTTC	CASSLPNGGEQYF
TRBD2	TRBV5-1	NA	TRBJ2-1	TGCGCCAGCAGCCTAACTAGCGGGAGGGCCAATGAGCAGTTCTTC	CASSLTSGRANEQFF
TRBD2	TRBV29-1	NA	TRBJ2-1	TGCAGCGTTGACCGAGCGGGGAATGAGCAGTTCTTC	CSVDRAGNEQFF
NA	TRBV30	NA	TRBJ1-1	TGTGCCTGGAGTGCCGGGGGGGGAGCTGGAGCTGAAGCTTTCTTT	CAWSAGGGAGAEAFF
NA	TRBV5-1	NA	TRBJ2-7	TGCGCCAGCAGCCCTAGCATCCCCCAACAAACAAGGCGGGAGCAGTACTTC	CASSPSIPQQTRREQYF
NA	TRBV28	NA	TRBJ1-2	TGTGCCAGCAGTTTGACTGGGGGCTACTATGGCTACACCTTC	CASSLTGGYYGYTF
NA	TRBV6-1	NA	TRBJ2-7	TGTGCCAGCAGTGAGCGGACCTACGAGCAGTACTTC	CASSERTYEQYF
NA	TRBV11-2	NA	TRBJ1-6	TGTGCCAGCAGCTTAAGTGAGAATTCACCCCTCCACTTT	CASSLSENSPLHF
NA	TRBV6-5	few	TRBJ1-5	TGTGCCAGCGGACGCGGGAGCAATCAGCCCCAGCATTTT	CASGRGSNQPQHF